The sequence of this TCR beta chain was determined in a study of shared clonotypes between healthy human individuals. Profiled with immunoSEQ multiplex PCR; TCRdb holds only in-frame clones, not every one. The sample contains roughly 1 million clones, around 78% of which appear only once. Remarks on this clone: Its specificity is not known.

Study-wide findings and caveats: Generation of non-shared clonotypes was less probable than generation of clonotypes shared by all four donors.

V was trimmed by 1 base and J by 1 base, leaving 7 bases between them. The CDR3 runs 14 residues. From germline, CDR1 is LNHNV and CDR2 YYDKDF (reference sequence). This receptor was identified in a man aged 18 to 35 in good health. Some clones in this sample may be carry-over from other donors' samples. The chain recombines TRBV15 with TRBJ1-1; D ambiguous. The sequenced sample consisted of memory CD4+ T cells from PBMCs. As for subset: CD45RA-negative fraction. This chain's CDR3 is CATSRGYKNTEAFF. In nucleotides, the CDR3 is TGTGCCACCAGCAGAGGGTACAAGAACACTGAAGCTTTCTTT.